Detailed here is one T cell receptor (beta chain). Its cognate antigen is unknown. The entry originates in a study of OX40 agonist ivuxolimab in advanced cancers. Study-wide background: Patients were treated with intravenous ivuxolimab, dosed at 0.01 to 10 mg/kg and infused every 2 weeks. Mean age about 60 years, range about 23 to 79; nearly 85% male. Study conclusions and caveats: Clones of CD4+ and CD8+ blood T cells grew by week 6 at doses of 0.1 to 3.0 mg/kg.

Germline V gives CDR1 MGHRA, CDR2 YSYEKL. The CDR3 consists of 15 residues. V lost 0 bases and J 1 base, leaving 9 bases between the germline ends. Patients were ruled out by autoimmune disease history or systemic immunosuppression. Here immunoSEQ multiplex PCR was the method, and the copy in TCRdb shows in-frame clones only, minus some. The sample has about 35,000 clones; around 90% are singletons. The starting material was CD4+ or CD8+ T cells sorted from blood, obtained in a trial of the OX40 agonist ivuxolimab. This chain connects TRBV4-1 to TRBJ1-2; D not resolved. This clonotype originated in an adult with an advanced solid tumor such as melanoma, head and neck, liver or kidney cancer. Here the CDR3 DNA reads TGCGCCAGCAGCCAAGAAAGGGTCGATAACTATGGCTACACCTTC. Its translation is CASSQERVDNYGYTF.